This entry features one T cell receptor (beta chain) sequence. The junction does not match germline at one end; this may be a read error. The individuals who served as donors were healthy Caucasians living in Russia, aged roughly 6 to 90. The total RNA that was extracted per sample amounted to at least 5 micrograms. This sample is part of a study of blood T cells in healthy people across ages. The germline V gene has CDR1 SQVTM and CDR2 ANQGSEA. This CDR3 has 16 residues. A sample-barcoded 5' primer and a J-beta primer mix were used in a second PCR of roughly 7 to 11 cycles. One entry per CDR3 protein, called by TCRdb with MiXCR from the 5' RACE reads. The sample consists of approximately 2,000,000 distinct CDR3 sequences, 39% of them appearing once.

This TCR was sampled from a human donor in good health. The sequenced sample was blood. V gene TRBV29-1 combines with J gene TRBJ2-7, with no clear D. CDR3 protein: CSVEGILKDGNYELYF. CDR3 nucleotide sequence: TGCAGCGTTGAAGGGATTCTGAAGGACGGAAACTACGAGCTGTACTTC.